Presented here are 19 T cell receptor beta chains from one specimen sequenced in a study of T-cell memory formation after mild COVID-19. One entry per CDR3 protein, called by TCRdb with MiXCR from the 5' RACE reads. The table shows about 290,000 distinct CDR3 sequences, with about a sixth occurring only once. Sequencing was done on a sample of PBMCs or a T cell subset sorted from them (not recorded which). The receptors derive from a man younger than 35 who had mild COVID-19 (a few samples of this study predate the infection). Cell type and time point are not known.

At least ten counts were recorded for this clonotype. The chain joins TRBV20-1 to TRBJ2-1, with TRBD2 matching 12 bases. This CDR3 has 14 amino acids. V lost 2 bases and J lost 4; bases outside the gene matches: 0. Germline V lookup: CDR1 DFQATT, CDR2 SNEGSKA (reference sequence). Written as DNA, the CDR3 is TGCAGTGCTAGACTAGCGGGGGGGTACAATGAGCAGTTCTTC. It translates to CSARLAGGYNEQFF.

A few counts support this clonotype. This chain joins TRBV12-3 or TRBV12-4 and TRBJ2-3; the D call may be TRBD1 or TRBD2 (5 bases each). The CDR3 is 13 amino acids. V lost 3 bases and J lost 8, with 12 bases in between. DNA for the CDR3: TGTGCCAGCAGTTTGGGGGAAGTCGGTACGCAGTATTTT. It translates to CASSLGEVGTQYF.

This clonotype showed up just a few times. The chain employs TRBV20-1 and TRBJ2-5, with D perhaps matching TRBD1 (5 bases). Germline V gene data show CDR1 as DFQATT and CDR2 as SNEGSKA (reference sequence). V lost 3 bases and J 1 base, leaving 15 bases between the germline ends. This CDR3 has 15 residues. CDR3 sequence reads: CSARLQAKFQETQYF. Written as DNA, the CDR3 is TGCAGTGCTAGGCTACAGGCGAAATTCCAAGAGACCCAGTACTTC.

This clonotype was found a few times. The genes are TRBV6-2 or TRBV6-3 and TRBJ1-1; the match to TRBD1 covers 8 bases. Per the germline V gene, CDR1 is MNHEY and CDR2 is SVGEGT. The CDR3 loop spans 12 amino acids. The trim removed 7 bases at V and 6 bases at J, leaving 4 bases unmatched. In DNA form, the CDR3 reads TGTGCCAGCACCGAGGACAGGGCTGAAGCTTTCTTT. Translation: CASTEDRAEAFF.

This chain links TRBV28 with TRBJ2-3; 11 bases map to TRBD2. Unmatched junction bases numbered 11, after V lost 3 bases and J lost 6 bases. Germline V gene data show CDR1 as MDHEN and CDR2 as SYDVKM. The CDR3 has 17 residues. The CDR3 loop reads CASSLFRRSGGVDTQYF. CDR3 DNA: TGTGCCAGCAGTTTGTTTCGACGTAGCGGGGGGGTGGATACGCAGTATTTT.

The V and J genes are TRBV4-3 and TRBJ1-2; no firm D call. CDR1 is LGHNA and CDR2 is YSLEER in the germline V gene. The CDR3 extends over 17 amino acids. The germline V and J ends were trimmed by 0 bases and 4 bases, with 18 bases remaining between them. This CDR3 reads CASSQDRGQLTIYGYTF. The CDR3, as DNA: TGCGCCAGCAGCCAAGATCGAGGCCAGCTCACTATCTATGGCTACACCTTC.

The table lists this clonotype with a few counts. The rearrangement links TRBV5-1 to TRBJ1-2; D is unresolved. Germline loops: CDR1 SGHRS, CDR2 YFSETQ. Trimming pared 3 bases from V and 10 bases from J, leaving 10 bases between. The CDR3 spans 11 residues. This CDR3 reads CASSSSGDYTF. The CDR3 region has the DNA TGCGCCAGCAGCTCGTCCGGGGACTACACCTTC.

This clonotype has only a few counts. The chain uses TRBV6-5 and TRBJ1-2, with TRBD1 matching 7 bases. Per the germline V gene, CDR1 is MNHEY and CDR2 is SVGAGI. The J segment lost 8 bases and the V segment lost 6 bases, leaving 9 bases of the junction unmatched. The CDR3 has 13 residues. CDR3 residues: CASSWEGQRGYTF. CDR3 nucleotides: TGTGCCAGCAGCTGGGAGGGACAGCGAGGCTACACCTTC.

The chain recombines TRBV12-3 or TRBV12-4 with TRBJ1-1; D is ambiguous. The CDR3 covers 11 residues. Trimming shortened V by 6 bases and J by 11 bases, and 13 bases separated the two germline ends. The CDR3 loop is CASSRAFEAFF. The DNA for the CDR3 is TGTGCCAGCAGCCGGGCCTTTGAGGCTTTCTTT.

The chain links TRBV5-1 to TRBJ1-2; 8 bases align to TRBD1. The germline gives CDR1 SGHRS, CDR2 YFSETQ. V was clipped by 4 bases and J by 4 bases; unmatched bases: 9. The CDR3 totals 15 residues. CDR3 residues: CASSDAGGAGYGYTF. The CDR3 DNA reads TGCGCCAGCAGCGACGCAGGGGGCGCAGGCTATGGCTACACCTTC. Full variable domain (outside the CDR3, taken from reference TRBV5-1 and TRBJ1-2): KAGVTQTPRYLIKTRGQQVTLSCSPISGHRSVSWYQQTPGQGLQFLFEYFSETQRNKGNFPGRFSGRQFSNSRSEMNVSTLELGDSALYLCASSDAGGAGYGYTFGSGTRLTVV.

This clonotype has only a few counts. This rearrangement joins TRBV20-1 to TRBJ1-1, with 8 bases matching TRBD1. Germline trimming cut 2 bases from V and 10 bases from J; bases unmatched to any gene: 6. The V gene's germline CDR1 is DFQATT and CDR2 SNEGSKA (reference sequence). The CDR3 totals 12 residues. In DNA, the CDR3 is TGCAGTGCTAGAAGGGGACAGGTTTTAGCTTTCTTT. It yields the protein CSARRGQVLAFF.

The chain employs TRBV15 and TRBJ2-7; D unresolved. V was cut by 0 bases and J by 6 bases, with 18 bases left in between. The CDR3 consists of 16 residues. Germline CDR1 is LNHNV and CDR2 is YYDKDF (reference sequence). CDR3 amino acids: CATSRDGTGETVEQYF. The CDR3 nucleotides read TGTGCCACCAGCAGAGATGGTACTGGGGAAACGGTCGAGCAGTACTTC.

V gene TRBV7-9 combines with J gene TRBJ2-3; TRBD1 aligns across 8 bases. The germline V gene encodes CDR1 SEHNR and CDR2 FQNEAQ (reference sequence). J gave up 6 bases and V 4 bases, and 12 bases lay outside the gene matches. This CDR3 spans 16 amino acids. As DNA, the CDR3 is TGTGCCAGCAGCTATGGACAGGGACTGGTTTGGGATACGCAGTATTTT. Translation gives CASSYGQGLVWDTQYF.

The V and J genes are TRBV7-2 and TRBJ2-1; D is ambiguous. This CDR3 region has 16 residues. Germline V CDR1 and CDR2: SGHTA, FQGNSA. V lost 5 bases to trimming and J lost 5 bases, with 19 bases between them. Written as DNA, the CDR3 is TGTGCCAGCAGCCCAGCCCCCCGCGGTACCCACAATGAGCAGTTCTTC. This gives the protein CASSPAPRGTHNEQFF.

This clonotype appeared a few times. This chain connects TRBV7-3 to TRBJ2-3; TRBD2 agrees at 8 bases. Germline V gives CDR1 SGHTA, CDR2 FQGTGA. This CDR3 is built from 16 residues. V lost 6 bases, J lost 1 base, and 9 bases stayed unmatched. The CDR3 here is CASSVGEAGGTDTQYF. CDR3 nucleotides: TGTGCCAGCAGTGTTGGAGAAGCGGGGGGCACAGATACGCAGTATTTT.

Only a few counts were recorded for this clonotype. This chain links TRBV9 with TRBJ2-5; TRBD2 matches 8 bases. Germline CDR1 SGDLS, CDR2 YYNGEE. The CDR3 extends over 17 amino acids. V trimming: 0 bases; J trimming: 5 bases; junction bases outside the gene matches: 12. DNA of the CDR3: TGTGCCAGCAGCGTAGTATCCGGGGGGGCCGGTTCGGAGACCCAGTACTTC. It specifies CASSVVSGGAGSETQYF.

This clonotype was observed a handful of times. The rearrangement uses TRBV20-1 and TRBJ2-4, with D perhaps matching TRBD1 or TRBD2 (6 bases each). The CDR3 has 14 amino acids. Germline V CDR1 and CDR2: DFQATT, SNEGSKA (reference sequence). Trimming shortened V by 3 bases and J by 8 bases, and 17 bases separated the two germline ends. Here the CDR3 reads CSASGGPGRYIQYF. CDR3 DNA: TGCAGTGCTAGTGGGGGCCCGGGGAGGTACATTCAGTACTTC.

The chain uses TRBV5-1 and TRBJ1-2; D is unclear. Germline CDR1 and CDR2: SGHRS and YFSETQ. V lost 0 bases to trimming and J lost 7 bases, with 10 bases between them. The CDR3 is 13 residues long. CDR3 sequence (DNA): TGCGCCAGCAGCTTGGCGGGTATGTCTGGCTACACCTTC. This sequence encodes CASSLAGMSGYTF.

The rearrangement joins TRBV27 to TRBJ1-5, with D possibly being TRBD1 (5 bases). Germline CDR1 is MNHEY and CDR2 is SMNVEV (reference sequence). Trimming removed 2 bases at V and 5 bases at J, with 16 bases between. The CDR3 loop spans 16 amino acids. The CDR3 DNA reads as TGTGCCAGCAGTTTAGGGGCAGGGCGAGGGGATCAGCCCCAGCATTTT. It is translated as CASSLGAGRGDQPQHF.